The clone carrying this T cell receptor (beta chain) occurred many times. This sample's time point: newly diagnosed GD, antithyroid drugs for less than 3 months. The TCR library was prepared using RNA isolated from PBMCs. The sample is drawn from a study of regulatory T cells in long-lasting Graves disease. Combining iRepertoire HTBI primers with Arm-PCR of CDR3 regions, the authors built TCR beta libraries. Via MiXCR, TCRdb re-called the multiplex PCR reads, giving one row per CDR3 protein. Seen here are a few hundred thousand distinct CDR3 sequences, approximately 10% observed once, and the top ten hold 15% to 20%. In addition, the sample was reused for a study of T cells in Graves' hyperthyroidism and ophthalmopathy.

The input for sequencing was peripheral blood mononuclear cells (PBMCs), taken at new diagnosis, from a patient treated with antithyroid drugs. This TCR was sampled from a woman younger than 30 with Graves disease.

The CDR3 region is CASSLQGAGNTIYF. CDR3 DNA: TGTGCCAGCAGCTTACAGGGAGCTGGAAACACCATATATTTT. This chain uses TRBV7-9 with TRBJ1-3, with D possibly TRBD1 on 5 matching bases. This CDR3 contains 14 residues. The germline V gene has CDR1 SEHNR and CDR2 FQNEAQ (reference sequence). With 2 bases removed from V and 2 bases from J, the gap between germline ends came to 7 bases.